This is a list of T cell receptor beta chains from one sample in a study of tumor-infiltrating lymphocytes in oesophageal squamous cell carcinoma. TCRdb redid the calling of the PCR reads with MiXCR, one entry per CDR3 protein. This table has approximately 20,000 distinct CDR3 sequences, around two fifths appearing once. Material: normal esophageal tissue next to the tumor. The receptors stem from a male donor with esophageal squamous cell carcinoma. Both conserved end residues are part of each CDR3. The D gene is left open where the match is weak. Only some rows state a clone size, as once, few, many or a class for expanded clones.

J,D,size,V,length,CDR3,DNA
TRBJ1-4,NA,few,TRBV19,15,CASSSNRVRGEKLFF,TGTGCCAGTAGTAGCAACCGGGTTAGAGGTGAAAAACTGTTTTTT
TRBJ2-1,NA,NA,TRBV15,12,CATSRDHAEQFF,TGTGCCACCAGCAGAGATCATGCTGAGCAGTTCTTC
TRBJ2-3,NA,NA,TRBV28,16,CASSQTRRGLSDTQYF,TGTGCCAGCAGCCAAACACGGCGGGGCCTGTCGGATACGCAGTATTTT
TRBJ2-6,NA,NA,TRBV4-2,15,CASSQAGSGANVLTF,TGTGCCAGCAGCCAAGCCGGTTCTGGGGCCAACGTCCTGACTTTC
TRBJ2-1,TRBD2,large,TRBV7-2,16,CASSLVTSGRFAEQFF,TGTGCCAGCAGCTTAGTGACTAGCGGGAGATTCGCTGAGCAGTTCTTC
TRBJ2-5,NA,NA,TRBV7-2,12,CASSLPKETQYF,TGTGCCAGCAGCTTACCCAAAGAGACCCAGTACTTC
TRBJ2-7,TRBD2,many,TRBV5-6,15,CASSGLLAGVYEQYF,TGTGCCAGCAGCGGACTACTAGCGGGAGTTTACGAGCAGTACTTC
TRBJ1-1,NA,NA,TRBV5-1,12,CASSFSGVEAFF,TGCGCCAGCAGCTTTTCCGGCGTTGAAGCTTTCTTT
TRBJ1-2,TRBD1,NA,TRBV28,15,CASSPGQGAVYGYTF,TGTGCCAGCAGCCCGGGACAGGGGGCAGTCTATGGCTACACCTTC
TRBJ1-5,NA,many,TRBV28,15,CASSFDSGSYQPQHF,TGTGCCAGCAGTTTCGATTCAGGGTCGTATCAGCCCCAGCATTTT
TRBJ1-5,NA,few,TRBV28,14,CASRTGTYYQPQHF,TGTGCCAGCAGAACCGGGACGTATTATCAGCCCCAGCATTTT
TRBJ1-1,NA,NA,TRBV3-1,13,CASSSKRGTEAFF,TGTGCCAGCAGCTCGAAAAGGGGCACTGAAGCTTTCTTT
TRBJ2-7,TRBD2,few,TRBV20-1,14,CSAREGGPLHEQYF,TGCAGTGCTAGGGAGGGAGGGCCCCTTCATGAGCAGTACTTC
TRBJ2-7,TRBD1,NA,TRBV6-6,16,CASWQGQGGSTDTQYF,TGTGCCAGCTGGCAAGGACAGGGTGGTTCTACAGATACGCAGTACTTC
TRBJ2-5,NA,NA,TRBV7-9,13,CASSLRAEETQYF,TGTGCCAGCAGCTTACGGGCTGAAGAGACCCAGTACTTC
TRBJ2-7,NA,few,TRBV11-3,13,CASSLSWEDEQYF,TGTGCCAGCAGCTTGAGTTGGGAGGATGAGCAGTACTTC